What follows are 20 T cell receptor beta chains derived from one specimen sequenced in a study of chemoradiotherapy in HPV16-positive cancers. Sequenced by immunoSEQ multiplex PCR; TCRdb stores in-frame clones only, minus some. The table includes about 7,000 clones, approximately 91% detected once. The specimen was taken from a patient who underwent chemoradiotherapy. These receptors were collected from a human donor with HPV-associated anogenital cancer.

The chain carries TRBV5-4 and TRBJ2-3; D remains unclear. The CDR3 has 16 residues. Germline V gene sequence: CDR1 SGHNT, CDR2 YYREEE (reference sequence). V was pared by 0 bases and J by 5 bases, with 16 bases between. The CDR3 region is CASSLDATQVGDTQYF. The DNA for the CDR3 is TGTGCCAGCAGCTTGGACGCGACCCAAGTGGGAGATACGCAGTATTTT.

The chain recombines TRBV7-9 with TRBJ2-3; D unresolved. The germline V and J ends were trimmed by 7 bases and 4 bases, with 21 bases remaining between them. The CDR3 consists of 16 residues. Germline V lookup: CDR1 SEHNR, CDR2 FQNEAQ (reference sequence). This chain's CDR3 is CASNPPDGSLADTQYF. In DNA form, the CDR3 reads TGTGCCAGCAACCCTCCCGACGGGTCCTTGGCAGATACGCAGTATTTT.

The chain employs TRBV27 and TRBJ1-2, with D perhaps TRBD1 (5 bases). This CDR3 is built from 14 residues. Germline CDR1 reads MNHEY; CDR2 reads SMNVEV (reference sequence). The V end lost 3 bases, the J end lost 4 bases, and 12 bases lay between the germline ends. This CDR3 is CASSFSQGVYGYTF. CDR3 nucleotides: TGTGCCAGCAGTTTCTCGCAGGGCGTCTATGGCTACACCTTC.

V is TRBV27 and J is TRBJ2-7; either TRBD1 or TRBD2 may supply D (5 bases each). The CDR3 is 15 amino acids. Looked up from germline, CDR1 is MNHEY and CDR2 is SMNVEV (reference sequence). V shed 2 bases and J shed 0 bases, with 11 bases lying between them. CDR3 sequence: CASSLKWGSSYEQYF. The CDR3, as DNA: TGTGCCAGCAGTTTAAAGTGGGGGAGCTCCTACGAGCAGTACTTC.

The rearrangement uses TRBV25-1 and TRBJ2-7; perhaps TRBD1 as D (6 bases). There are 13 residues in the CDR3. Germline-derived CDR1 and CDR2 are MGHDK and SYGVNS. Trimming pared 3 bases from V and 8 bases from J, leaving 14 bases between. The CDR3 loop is CASSDGTTRQQYF. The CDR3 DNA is TGTGCCAGCAGTGACGGGACAACCCGACAGCAGTACTTC.

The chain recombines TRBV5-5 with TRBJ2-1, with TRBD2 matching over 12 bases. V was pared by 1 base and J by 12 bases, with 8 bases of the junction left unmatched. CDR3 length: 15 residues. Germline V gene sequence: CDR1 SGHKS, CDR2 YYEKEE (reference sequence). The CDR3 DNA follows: TGTGCCAGCAGCTTGTCGCCTAGCGGGAGGGCGTGGCAGTTCTTC. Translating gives CASSLSPSGRAWQFF.

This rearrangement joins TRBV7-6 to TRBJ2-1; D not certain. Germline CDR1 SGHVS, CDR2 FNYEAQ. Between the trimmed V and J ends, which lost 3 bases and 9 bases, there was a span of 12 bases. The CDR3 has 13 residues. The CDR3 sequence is CASSFTETSEQFF. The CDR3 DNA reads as TGTGCCAGCAGCTTCACGGAGACCAGTGAGCAGTTCTTC. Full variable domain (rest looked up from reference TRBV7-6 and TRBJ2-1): GAGVSQSPRYKVTKRGQDVALRCDPISGHVSLYWYRQALGQGPEFLTYFNYEAQQDKSGLPNDRFSAERPEGSISTLTIQRTEQRDSAMYRCASSFTETSEQFFGPGTRLTVL.

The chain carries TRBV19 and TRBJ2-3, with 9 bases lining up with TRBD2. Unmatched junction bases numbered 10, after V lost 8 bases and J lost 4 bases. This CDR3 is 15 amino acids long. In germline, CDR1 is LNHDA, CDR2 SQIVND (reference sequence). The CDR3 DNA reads TGTGCCAGTGCCCTAGCGGGACGGGGGCCAGATACGCAGTATTTT. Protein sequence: CASALAGRGPDTQYF.

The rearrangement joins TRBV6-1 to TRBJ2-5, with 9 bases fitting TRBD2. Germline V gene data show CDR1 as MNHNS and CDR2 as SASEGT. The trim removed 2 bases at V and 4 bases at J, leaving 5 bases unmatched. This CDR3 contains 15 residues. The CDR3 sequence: CASSELSGSSETQYF. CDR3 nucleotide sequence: TGTGCCAGCAGTGAACTTAGCGGGAGTTCAGAGACCCAGTACTTC.

The CDR3 DNA is TGCAGCGTTCGCGGCGACAGGGAACCTTATGGCTACACCTTC. As protein: CSVRGDREPYGYTF. The J gene is TRBJ1-2, the V gene TRBV29-1; TRBD1 matches at 7 bases. The germline V gene has CDR1 SQVTM and CDR2 ANQGSEA. The CDR3 extends over 14 amino acids. J gave up 5 bases and V 5 bases, and 11 bases lay outside the gene matches. Filled out from reference TRBV29-1 and TRBJ1-2, the complete variable domain reads SAVISQKPSRDICQRGTSLTIQCQVDSQVTMMFWYRQQPGQSLTLIATANQGSEATYESGFVIDKFPISRPNLTFSTLTVSNMSPEDSSIYLCSVRGDREPYGYTFGSGTRLTVV.

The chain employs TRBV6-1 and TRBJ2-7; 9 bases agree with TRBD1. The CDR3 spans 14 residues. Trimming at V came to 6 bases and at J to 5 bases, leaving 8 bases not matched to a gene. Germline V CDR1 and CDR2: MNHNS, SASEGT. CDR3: CASRTGTGSNEQYF. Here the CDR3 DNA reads TGTGCCAGCAGAACCGGGACAGGGAGCAACGAGCAGTACTTC.

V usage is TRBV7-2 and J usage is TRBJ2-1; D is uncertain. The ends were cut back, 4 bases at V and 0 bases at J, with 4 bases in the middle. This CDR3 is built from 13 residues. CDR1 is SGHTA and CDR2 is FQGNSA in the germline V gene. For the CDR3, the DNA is TGTGCCAGCAGCTCGCCCTCCTACAATGAGCAGTTCTTC. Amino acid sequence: CASSSPSYNEQFF.

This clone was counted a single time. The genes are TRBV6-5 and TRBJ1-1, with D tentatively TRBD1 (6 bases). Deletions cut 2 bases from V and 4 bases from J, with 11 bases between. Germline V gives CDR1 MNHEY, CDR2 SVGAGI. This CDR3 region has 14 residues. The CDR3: CASSYGGAGTEAFF. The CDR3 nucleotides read TGTGCCAGCAGTTACGGGGGCGCGGGCACTGAAGCTTTCTTT.

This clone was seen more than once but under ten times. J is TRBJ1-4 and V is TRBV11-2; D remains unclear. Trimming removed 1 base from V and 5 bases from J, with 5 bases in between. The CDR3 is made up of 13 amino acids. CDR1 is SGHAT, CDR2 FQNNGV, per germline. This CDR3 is CASSLVGNEKLFF. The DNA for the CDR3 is TGTGCCAGCAGCTTAGTGGGAAATGAAAAACTGTTTTTT.

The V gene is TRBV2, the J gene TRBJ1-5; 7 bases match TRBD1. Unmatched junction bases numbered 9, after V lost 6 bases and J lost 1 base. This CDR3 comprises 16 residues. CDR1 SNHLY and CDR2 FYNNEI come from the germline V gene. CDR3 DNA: TGTGCCAGCAGCCAGGGGGTTTTGAGGAGCAATCAGCCCCAGCATTTT. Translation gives CASSQGVLRSNQPQHF.

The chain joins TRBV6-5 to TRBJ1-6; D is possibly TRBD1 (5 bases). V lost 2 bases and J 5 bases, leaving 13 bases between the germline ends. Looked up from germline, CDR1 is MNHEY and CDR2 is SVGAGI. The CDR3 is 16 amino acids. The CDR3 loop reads CASSYGAGANNSPLHF. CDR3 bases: TGTGCCAGCAGTTACGGGGCGGGCGCCAATAATTCACCCCTCCACTTT.

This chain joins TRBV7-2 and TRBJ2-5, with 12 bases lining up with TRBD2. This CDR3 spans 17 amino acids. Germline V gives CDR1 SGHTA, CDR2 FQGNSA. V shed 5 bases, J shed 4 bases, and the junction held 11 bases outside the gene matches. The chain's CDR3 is CASSPWTSGVLAETQYF. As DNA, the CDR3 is TGTGCCAGCAGCCCATGGACTAGCGGGGTGTTGGCAGAGACCCAGTACTTC.

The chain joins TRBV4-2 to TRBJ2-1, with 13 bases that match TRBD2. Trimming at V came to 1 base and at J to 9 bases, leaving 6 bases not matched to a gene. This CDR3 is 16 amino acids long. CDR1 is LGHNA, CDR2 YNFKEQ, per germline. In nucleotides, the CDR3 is TGTGCCAGCAGCCAAGTTGGACTAGCGGGAGCGGTTGAGCAGTTCTTC. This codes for CASSQVGLAGAVEQFF.

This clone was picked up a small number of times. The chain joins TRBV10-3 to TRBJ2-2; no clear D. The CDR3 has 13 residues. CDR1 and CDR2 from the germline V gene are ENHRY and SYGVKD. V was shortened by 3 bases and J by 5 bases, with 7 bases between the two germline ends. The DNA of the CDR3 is TGTGCCATCAGTGACACCAATACCGGGGAGCTGTTTTTT. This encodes CAISDTNTGELFF.

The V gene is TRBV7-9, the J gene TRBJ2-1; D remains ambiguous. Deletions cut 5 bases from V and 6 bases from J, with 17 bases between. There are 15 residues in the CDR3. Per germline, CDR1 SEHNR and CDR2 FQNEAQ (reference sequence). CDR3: CASSLGDGVGNEQFF. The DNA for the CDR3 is TGTGCCAGCAGCCTCGGAGACGGCGTGGGCAATGAGCAGTTCTTC.